This T cell receptor (beta chain) was observed in a study of PD-L1 blockade in urothelial cancer. Study-wide background: Patients commenced atezolizumab in the mid-2010s, and it was given at 1,200 mg intravenously every 3 weeks. Blood yielded a median of around 150,000 T cells per sample.

Method: immunoSEQ multiplex PCR; TCRdb's copy keeps in-frame clones and lacks some. The sample has 57,000 or so clones, approximately 80% seen once. The CDR3 has 15 amino acids. Germline V gene lookup returns CDR1 LNHDA and CDR2 SQIVND (reference sequence). Trimming at V came to 4 bases and at J to 4 bases, leaving 8 bases not matched to a gene. The V call is TRBV19, the J call TRBJ1-1, with TRBD1 matching 8 bases. This sequence originates from a man in his 70s with urothelial cancer. The input for sequencing was PBMCs, taken around atezolizumab (anti-PD-L1) treatment. The CDR3 protein is CASSKGQGWGTEAFF. CDR3 bases: TGTGCCAGTAGTAAAGGACAGGGCTGGGGCACTGAAGCTTTCTTT.